Described below is a single TCR beta chain sequence and its context. The record originates from a study of blood T cell repertoires in COVID-19. Original data processing: Cell counts per sample came from amplifying reference gene primers. Assay: immunoSEQ multiplex PCR; the TCRdb copy retains only in-frame clones and omits some. For V, J and clone size, that table is used; D and trimming come from the DNA. The table has about 190,000 clones, about 88% seen once. The CDR3 runs to 16 residues. Trimming stripped 0 bases from V and 5 bases from J, with 16 bases between. CDR1 is ENHRY, CDR2 SYGVKD, per germline.

This TCR was sampled from a man aged 25 to 40 with active or convalescent COVID-19. The specimen sequenced was peripheral blood. This chain links TRBV10-3 with TRBJ2-5, with D perhaps TRBD2 (5 bases). The CDR3 DNA reads TGTGCCATCAGTGAGTCGACTCCCGGACTGAGCGAGACCCAGTACTTC. Protein sequence: CAISESTPGLSETQYF.